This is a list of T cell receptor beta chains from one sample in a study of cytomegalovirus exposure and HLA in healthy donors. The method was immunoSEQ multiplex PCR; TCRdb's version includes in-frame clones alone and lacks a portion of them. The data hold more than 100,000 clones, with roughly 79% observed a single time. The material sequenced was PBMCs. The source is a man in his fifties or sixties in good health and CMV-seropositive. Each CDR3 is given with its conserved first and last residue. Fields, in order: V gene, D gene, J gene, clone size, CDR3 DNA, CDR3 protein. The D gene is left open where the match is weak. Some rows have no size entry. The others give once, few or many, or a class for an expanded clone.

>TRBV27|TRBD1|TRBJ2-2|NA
TGTGCCAGCAGTTTAACCGGGACAGGGGACACCGGGGAGCTGTTTTTT
CASSLTGTGDTGELFF
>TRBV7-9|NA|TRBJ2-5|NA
TGTGCCAGCAGCCCCCAGGGGCCGTACCAAGAGACCCAGTACTTC
CASSPQGPYQETQYF
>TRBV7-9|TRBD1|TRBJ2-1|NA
TGTGCCAGCAGCCCGCTCCCGGGACAGGGAGGAGGTGAGCAGTTCTTC
CASSPLPGQGGGEQFF
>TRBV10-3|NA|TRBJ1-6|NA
TGTGCCATCAGTGGAAGCCCGAAGAGGGATTCACCCCTCCACTTT
CAISGSPKRDSPLHF
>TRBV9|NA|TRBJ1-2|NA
TGTGCCAGCAAACGAGGGGGTTCCTATGGCTACACCTTC
CASKRGGSYGYTF
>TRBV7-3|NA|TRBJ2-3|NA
TGTGCCAGCAGCTCCGGGACTCGAATTTCAGATACGCAGTATTTT
CASSSGTRISDTQYF
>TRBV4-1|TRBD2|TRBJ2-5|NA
TGCGCCAGCAGCCCCCGGACTAGCGGGAGGGGAGGCCTACAAGAGACCCAGTACTTC
CASSPRTSGRGGLQETQYF
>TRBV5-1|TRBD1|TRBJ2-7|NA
TGCGCCAGCAGCCGGTCGGGGACAGAGACCTACGAGCAGTACTTC
CASSRSGTETYEQYF
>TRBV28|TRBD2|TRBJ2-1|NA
TGTGCCAGCAGTTACCCCATGGGACTAGCGGGAGTCAATGAGCAGTTCTTC
CASSYPMGLAGVNEQFF
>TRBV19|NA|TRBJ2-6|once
TGTGCCAGTAGTACAGGGGTCGGAAACTCTGGGGCCAACGTCCTGACTTTC
CASSTGVGNSGANVLTF